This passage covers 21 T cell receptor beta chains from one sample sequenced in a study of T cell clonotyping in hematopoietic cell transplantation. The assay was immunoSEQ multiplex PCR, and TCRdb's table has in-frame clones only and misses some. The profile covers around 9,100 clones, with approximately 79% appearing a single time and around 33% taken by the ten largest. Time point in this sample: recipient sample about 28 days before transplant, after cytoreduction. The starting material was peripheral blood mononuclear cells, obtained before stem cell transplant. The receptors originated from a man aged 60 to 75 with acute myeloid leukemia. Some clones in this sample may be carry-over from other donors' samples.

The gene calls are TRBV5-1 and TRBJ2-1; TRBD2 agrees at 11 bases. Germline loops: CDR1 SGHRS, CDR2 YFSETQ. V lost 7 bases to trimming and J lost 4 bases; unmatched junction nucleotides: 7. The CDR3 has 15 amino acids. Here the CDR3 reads CASAPGLAEYNEQFF. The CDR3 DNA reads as TGCGCCAGCGCCCCGGGACTAGCGGAGTACAATGAGCAGTTCTTC.

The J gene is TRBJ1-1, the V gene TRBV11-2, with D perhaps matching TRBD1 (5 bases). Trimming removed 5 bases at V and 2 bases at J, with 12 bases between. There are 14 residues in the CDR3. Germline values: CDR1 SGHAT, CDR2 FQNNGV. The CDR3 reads CASSPQVSNTEAFF. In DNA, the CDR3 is TGTGCCAGCAGCCCACAGGTTTCAAACACTGAAGCTTTCTTT.

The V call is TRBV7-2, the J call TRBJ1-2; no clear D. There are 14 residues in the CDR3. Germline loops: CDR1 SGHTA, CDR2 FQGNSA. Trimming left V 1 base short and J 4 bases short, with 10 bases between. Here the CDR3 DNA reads TGTGCCAGCAGCTTAGTTCCCCTCGGCTATGGCTACACCTTC. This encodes CASSLVPLGYGYTF. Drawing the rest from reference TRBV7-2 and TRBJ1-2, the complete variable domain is GAGVSQSPSNKVTEKGKDVELRCDPISGHTALYWYRQSLGQGLEFLIYFQGNSAPDKSGLPSDRFSAERTGGSVSTLTIQRTQQEDSAVYLCASSLVPLGYGYTFGSGTRLTVV.

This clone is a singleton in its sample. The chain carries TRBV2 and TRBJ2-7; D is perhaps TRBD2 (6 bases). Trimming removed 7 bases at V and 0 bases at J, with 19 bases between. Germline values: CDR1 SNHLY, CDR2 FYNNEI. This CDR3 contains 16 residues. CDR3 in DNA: TGTGCCAGCACCCCCGCGGAGGGCAAGACCTCCTACGAGCAGTACTTC. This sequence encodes CASTPAEGKTSYEQYF.

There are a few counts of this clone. For the CDR3, the DNA is TGCGCCAGCAGTGACCCCGGACTAGCGGGAAACAATGAGCAGTTCTTC. Protein: CASSDPGLAGNNEQFF. The chain joins TRBV10-2 to TRBJ2-1, with 12 positions matching TRBD2. V was pared by 3 bases and J by 5 bases, with 5 bases of the junction left unmatched. Germline V CDR1 and CDR2: WSHSY, SAAADI. The CDR3 runs 16 residues.

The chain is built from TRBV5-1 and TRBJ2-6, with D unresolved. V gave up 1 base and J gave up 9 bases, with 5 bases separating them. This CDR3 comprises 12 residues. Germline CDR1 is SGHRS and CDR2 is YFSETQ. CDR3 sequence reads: CASSLTLNVLTF. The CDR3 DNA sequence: TGCGCCAGCAGCTTGACCCTCAACGTCCTGACTTTC.

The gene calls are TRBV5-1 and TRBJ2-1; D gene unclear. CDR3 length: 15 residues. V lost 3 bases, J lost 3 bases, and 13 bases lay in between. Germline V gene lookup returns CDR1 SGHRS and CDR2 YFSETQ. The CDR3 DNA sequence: TGCGCCAGCAGCTCACAGTCAACCCTCTACAATGAGCAGTTCTTC. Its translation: CASSSQSTLYNEQFF.

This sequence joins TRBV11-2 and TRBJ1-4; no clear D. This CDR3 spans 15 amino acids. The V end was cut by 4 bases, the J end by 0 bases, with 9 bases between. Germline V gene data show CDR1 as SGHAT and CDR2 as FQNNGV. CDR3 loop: CASSSTTATNEKLFF. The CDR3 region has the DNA TGTGCCAGCAGCTCCACGACGGCAACTAATGAAAAACTGTTTTTT.

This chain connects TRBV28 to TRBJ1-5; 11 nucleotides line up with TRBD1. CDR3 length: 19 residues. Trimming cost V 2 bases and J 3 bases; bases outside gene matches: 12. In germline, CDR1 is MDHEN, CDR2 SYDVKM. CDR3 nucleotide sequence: TGTGCCAGCAGTTTAATCCCCGGGACAGGGGGTCCCTTCAATCAGCCCCAGCATTTT. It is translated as CASSLIPGTGGPFNQPQHF. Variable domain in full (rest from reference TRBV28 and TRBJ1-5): DVKVTQSSRYLVKRTGEKVFLECVQDMDHENMFWYRQDPGLGLRLIYFSYDVKMKEKGDIPEGYSVSREKKERFSLILESASTNQTSMYLCASSLIPGTGGPFNQPQHFGDGTRLSIL.

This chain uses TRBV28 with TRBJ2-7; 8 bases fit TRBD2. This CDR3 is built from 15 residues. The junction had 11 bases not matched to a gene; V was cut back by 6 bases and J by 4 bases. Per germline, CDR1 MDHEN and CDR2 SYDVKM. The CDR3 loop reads CASSTNSGALYEQYF. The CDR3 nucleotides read TGTGCCAGCAGCACCAATAGCGGGGCCCTTTACGAGCAGTACTTC.

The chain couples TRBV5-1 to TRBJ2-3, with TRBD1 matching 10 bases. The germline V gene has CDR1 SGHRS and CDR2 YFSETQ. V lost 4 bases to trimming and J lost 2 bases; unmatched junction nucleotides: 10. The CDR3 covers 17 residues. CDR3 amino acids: CASSRILTGGNTDTQYF. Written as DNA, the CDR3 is TGCGCCAGCAGCCGGATTCTGACAGGGGGCAACACAGATACGCAGTATTTT. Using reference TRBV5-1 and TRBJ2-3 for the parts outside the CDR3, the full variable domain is KAGVTQTPRYLIKTRGQQVTLSCSPISGHRSVSWYQQTPGQGLQFLFEYFSETQRNKGNFPGRFSGRQFSNSRSEMNVSTLELGDSALYLCASSRILTGGNTDTQYFGPGTRLTVL.

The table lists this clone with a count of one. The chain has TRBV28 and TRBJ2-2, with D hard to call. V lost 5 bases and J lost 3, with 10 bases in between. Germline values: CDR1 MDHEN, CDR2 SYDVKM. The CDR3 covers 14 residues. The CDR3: CASSGPFDTGELFF. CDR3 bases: TGTGCCAGCAGTGGGCCTTTCGACACCGGGGAGCTGTTTTTT.

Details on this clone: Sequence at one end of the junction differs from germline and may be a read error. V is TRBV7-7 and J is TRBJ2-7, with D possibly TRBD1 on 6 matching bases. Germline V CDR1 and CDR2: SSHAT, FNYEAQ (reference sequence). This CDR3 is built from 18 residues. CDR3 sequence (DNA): TGTGCTAGCAGCTTATTAAGAAGTTCTGGGGACATCTCCTACGAGCAGTACTTC. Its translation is CASSLLRSSGDISYEQYF.

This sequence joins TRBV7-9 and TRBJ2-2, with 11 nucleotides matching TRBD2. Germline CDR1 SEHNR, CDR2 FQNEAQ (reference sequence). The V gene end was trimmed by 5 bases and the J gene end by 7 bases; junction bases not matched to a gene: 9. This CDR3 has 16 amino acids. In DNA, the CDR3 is TGTGCCAGCAGCCCTATAGCGGGAGGGCCCGGCGGGGAGCTGTTTTTT. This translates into CASSPIAGGPGGELFF. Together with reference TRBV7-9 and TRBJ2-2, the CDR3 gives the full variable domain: DTGVSQNPRHKITKRGQNVTFRCDPISEHNRLYWYRQTLGQGPEFLTYFQNEAQLEKSRLLSDRFSAERPKGSFSTLEIQRTEQGDSAMYLCASSPIAGGPGGELFFGEGSRLTVL.

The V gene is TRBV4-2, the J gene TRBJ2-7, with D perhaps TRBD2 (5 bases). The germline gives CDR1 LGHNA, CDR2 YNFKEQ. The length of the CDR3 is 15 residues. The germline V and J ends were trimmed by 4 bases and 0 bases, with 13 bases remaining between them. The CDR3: CASSRDEGSSYEQYF. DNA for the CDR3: TGTGCCAGCAGCCGAGATGAGGGAAGCTCCTACGAGCAGTACTTC.

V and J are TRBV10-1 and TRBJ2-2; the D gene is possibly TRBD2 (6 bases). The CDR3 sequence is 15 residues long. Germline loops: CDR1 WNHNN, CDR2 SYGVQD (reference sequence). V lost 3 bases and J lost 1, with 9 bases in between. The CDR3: CASSEAGENTGELFF. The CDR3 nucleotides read TGCGCCAGCAGTGAAGCGGGCGAGAACACCGGGGAGCTGTTTTTT.

The CDR3 DNA follows: TGTGCCAGCAGCTCCTACTGGGAAGCCGATACGCAGTATTTT. Translation: CASSSYWEADTQYF. The V and J genes are TRBV7-6 and TRBJ2-3; D is undetermined. The CDR3 has 14 amino acids. With 4 bases removed from V and 6 bases from J, the gap between germline ends came to 14 bases. From germline, CDR1 is SGHVS and CDR2 FNYEAQ.

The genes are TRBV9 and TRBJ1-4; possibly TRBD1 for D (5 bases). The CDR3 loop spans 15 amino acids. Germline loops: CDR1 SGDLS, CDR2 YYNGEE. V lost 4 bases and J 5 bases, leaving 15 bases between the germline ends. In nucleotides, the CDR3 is TGTGCCAGCAGCTTCGGGACCGAGGAAAATGAAAAACTGTTTTTT. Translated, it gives CASSFGTEENEKLFF.

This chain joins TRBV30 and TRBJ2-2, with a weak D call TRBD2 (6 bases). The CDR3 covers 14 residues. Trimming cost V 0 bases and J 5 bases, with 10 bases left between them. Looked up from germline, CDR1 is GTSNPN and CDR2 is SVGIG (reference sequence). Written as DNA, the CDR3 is TGTGCCTGGAGTGTAAATGCGGGGACCGGGGAGCTGTTTTTT. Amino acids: CAWSVNAGTGELFF. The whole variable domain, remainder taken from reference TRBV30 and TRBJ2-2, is SQTIHQWPATLVQPVGSPLSLECTVEGTSNPNLYWYRQAAGRGLQLLFYSVGIGQISSEVPQNLSASRPQDRQFILSSKKLLLSDSGFYLCAWSVNAGTGELFFGEGSRLTVL.

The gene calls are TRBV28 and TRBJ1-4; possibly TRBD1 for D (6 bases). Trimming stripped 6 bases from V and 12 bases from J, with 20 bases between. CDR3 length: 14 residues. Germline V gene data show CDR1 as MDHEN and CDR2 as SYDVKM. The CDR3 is CASSYLRGTGQLFF. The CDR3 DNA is TGTGCCAGCAGCTACCTCAGGGGCACAGGGCAACTGTTTTTT.

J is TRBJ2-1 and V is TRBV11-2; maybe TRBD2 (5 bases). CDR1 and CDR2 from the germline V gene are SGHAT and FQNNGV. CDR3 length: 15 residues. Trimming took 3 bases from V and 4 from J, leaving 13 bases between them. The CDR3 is CASSFTAGVYNEQFF. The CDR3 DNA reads TGTGCCAGCAGCTTCACAGCCGGGGTTTACAATGAGCAGTTCTTC. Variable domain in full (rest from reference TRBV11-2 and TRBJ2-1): EAGVAQSPRYKIIEKRQSVAFWCNPISGHATLYWYQQILGQGPKLLIQFQNNGVVDDSQLPKDRFSAERLKGVDSTLKIQPAKLEDSAVYLCASSFTAGVYNEQFFGPGTRLTVL.